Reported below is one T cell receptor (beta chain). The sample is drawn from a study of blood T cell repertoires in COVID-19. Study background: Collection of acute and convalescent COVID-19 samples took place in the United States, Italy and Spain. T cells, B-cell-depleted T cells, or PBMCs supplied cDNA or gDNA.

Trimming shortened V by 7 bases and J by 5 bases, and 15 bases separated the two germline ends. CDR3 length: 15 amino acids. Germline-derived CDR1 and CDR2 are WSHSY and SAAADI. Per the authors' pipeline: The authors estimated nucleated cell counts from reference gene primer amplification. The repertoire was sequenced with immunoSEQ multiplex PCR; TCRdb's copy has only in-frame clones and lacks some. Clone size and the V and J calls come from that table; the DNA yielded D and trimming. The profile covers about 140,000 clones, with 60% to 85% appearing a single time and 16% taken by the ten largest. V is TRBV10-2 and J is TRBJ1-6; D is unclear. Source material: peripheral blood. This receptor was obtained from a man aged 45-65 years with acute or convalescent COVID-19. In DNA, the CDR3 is TGCGCCAGCACCCCCATCGACGGGAATAATTCACCCCTCCACTTT. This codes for CASTPIDGNNSPLHF.